This T cell receptor beta chain is from a study of T cell repertoires in cytomegalovirus infection. A single record per CDR3 protein comes from TCRdb applying MiXCR to the reads. The data hold roughly 90,000 distinct CDR3 sequences, with around 25% observed a single time. CDR1 MNHNS and CDR2 SASEGT come from the germline V gene. Trimming cost V 5 bases and J 1 base; bases outside gene matches: 8. CDR3 length: 16 residues. This clonotype has at least ten counts. Its antigen is unidentified. The chain joins TRBV6-1 to TRBJ2-3; 8 nucleotides align to TRBD2. The specimen was CD8+ T cells from cultured PBMCs, collected from culture after CMV antigen stimulation. This TCR derives from a human donor in good health (CMV status not recorded). Some clones in this sample may be carry-over from other donors' samples. Written as DNA, the CDR3 is TGTGCCAGCAGTCATACCCCGACTAGCGGCACAGATACGCAGTATTTT. Its protein is CASSHTPTSGTDTQYF.